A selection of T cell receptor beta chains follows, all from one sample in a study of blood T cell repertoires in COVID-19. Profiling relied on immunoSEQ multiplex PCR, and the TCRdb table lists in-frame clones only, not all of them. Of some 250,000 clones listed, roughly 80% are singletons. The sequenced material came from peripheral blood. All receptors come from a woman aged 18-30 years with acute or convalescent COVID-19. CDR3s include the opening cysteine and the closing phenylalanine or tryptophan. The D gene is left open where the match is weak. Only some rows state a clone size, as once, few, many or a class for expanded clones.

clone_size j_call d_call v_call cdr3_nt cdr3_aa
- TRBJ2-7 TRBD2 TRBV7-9 TGTGCCAGCAGCGCACTAGCGGGAGTTCTCGAGCAGTACTTC CASSALAGVLEQYF
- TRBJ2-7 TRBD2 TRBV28 TGTGCCAGCAGTTTATTGCTAGCGGGAGTTCGCGAGCAGTACTTC CASSLLLAGVREQYF
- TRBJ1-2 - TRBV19 TGTGCCAGTAGTATTGGACAGTCTAACTATGGCTACACCTTC CASSIGQSNYGYTF
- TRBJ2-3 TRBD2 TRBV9 TGTGCCAGCAGCGGGGGGACTAGCGGGAGCTACCGGGCAGATACGCAGTATTTT CASSGGTSGSYRADTQYF
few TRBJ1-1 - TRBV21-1 TGTGCCGCAAATCCGGAGGGAACTGAAGCTTTCTTT CAANPEGTEAFF
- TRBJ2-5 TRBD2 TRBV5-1 TGCGCCAGCAGCCAAAGGACTAGCGGGAGGGCCGACCAAGAGACCCAGTACTTC CASSQRTSGRADQETQYF
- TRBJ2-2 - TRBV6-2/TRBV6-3 TGTGCCAGCAGCCCCGGACACCCCACCGGGGAGCTGTTTTTT CASSPGHPTGELFF
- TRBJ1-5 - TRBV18 TGTGCCAGCTCACCACGGGGGCCGAGCAATCAGCCCCAGCATTTT CASSPRGPSNQPQHF
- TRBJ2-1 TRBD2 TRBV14 TGTGCCAGCAGCCCCCAAGCGGGAGCTCCCTACAATGAGCAGTTCTTC CASSPQAGAPYNEQFF
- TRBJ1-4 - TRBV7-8 TGTGCCAGCAGCGTCGACAGGCTGGCTTCTGCAACTAATGAAAAACTGTTTTTT CASSVDRLASATNEKLFF
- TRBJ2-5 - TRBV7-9 TGTGCCAGCAGCTTGGTAGCGGACCGGGAGACCCAGTACTTC CASSLVADRETQYF
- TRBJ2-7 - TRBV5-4 TGTGCCAGCAGCTTGGACAGGGTATACGAGCAGTACTTC CASSLDRVYEQYF
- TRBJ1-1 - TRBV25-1 TGTGCCAGCAGTGATTGGACAGAAGCTTTCTTT CASSDWTEAFF
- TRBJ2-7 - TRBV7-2 TGTGCCAGCAGCTTAGTGGGGCCGGACGAGCAGTACTTC CASSLVGPDEQYF
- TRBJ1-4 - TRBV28 TGTGCCAGCAGTTTGGGGGGTGAGGGCTTAATGAGGAAACTGTTTTTT CASSLGGEGLMRKLFF
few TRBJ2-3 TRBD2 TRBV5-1 TGCGCCAGCAGCAAGACTAGCGGGAGAACAGATACGCAGTATTTT CASSKTSGRTDTQYF
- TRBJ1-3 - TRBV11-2 TGTGCCAGCAGCTCGATGAGCCGTGGAAACACCATATATTTT CASSSMSRGNTIYF
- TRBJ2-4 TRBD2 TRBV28 TGTGCCAGCAGCATAGCGGGAGTAGCCAAAAACATTCAGTACTTC CASSIAGVAKNIQYF
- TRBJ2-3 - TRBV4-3 TGCGCCAGCAGCCCGACAGGTTTCAGCACAGATACGCAGTATTTT CASSPTGFSTDTQYF
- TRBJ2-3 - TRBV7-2 TGTGCCAGCAGCCCGCTCGTAGCGGAAAGCACAGATACGCAGTATTTT CASSPLVAESTDTQYF
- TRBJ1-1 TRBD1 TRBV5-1 TGCGCCAGCAGCCCAGGACAGGGAAACACTGAAGCTTTCTTT CASSPGQGNTEAFF
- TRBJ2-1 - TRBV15 TGTGCCACCGAAACAGTGGCGGGCCCCTACAATGAGCAGTTCTTC CATETVAGPYNEQFF
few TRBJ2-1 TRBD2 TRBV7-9 TGTGCCAGCAGCTTAGGTCCCCTCACTAGCGGGACCTATGAGCAGTTCTTC CASSLGPLTSGTYEQFF
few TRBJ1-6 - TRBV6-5 TGTGCCAGCAGTTACGCCGGGGATAATTCACCCCTCCACTTT CASSYAGDNSPLHF
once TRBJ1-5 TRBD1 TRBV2 TGTGCCAGCAGAACTGGACAGGGGCAGCCCCAGCATTTT CASRTGQGQPQHF
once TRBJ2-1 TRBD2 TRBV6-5 TGTGCCAGCAGGACCGGGACTAGCGGGAGTTTAGAGCAGTTCTTC CASRTGTSGSLEQFF
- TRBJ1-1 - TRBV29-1 TGCAGCGTTGTCTCGGTTGAAGCTTTCTTT CSVVSVEAFF
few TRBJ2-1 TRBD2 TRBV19 TGTGCCAGTAGTGGGGGACTAGCGGGAGTTTACAATGAGCAGTTCTTC CASSGGLAGVYNEQFF
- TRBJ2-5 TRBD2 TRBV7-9 TGTGCCAGCAGCGGGGGGGAGATTTTAAAAGAGACCCAGTACTTC CASSGGEILKETQYF
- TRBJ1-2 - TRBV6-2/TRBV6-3 TGTGCCAGCAGTTACGGGGGGAGTAACTATGGCTACACCTTC CASSYGGSNYGYTF
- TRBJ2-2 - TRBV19 TGTGCCAGTAGCATCTTTGGGCCCCGGGGAGGCCTCACCGGGGAGCTGTTTTTT CASSIFGPRGGLTGELFF
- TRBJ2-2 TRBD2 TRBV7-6 TGTGCCAGCAGCCCCGGACTAGCGGGCACCGGGGAGCTGTTTTTT CASSPGLAGTGELFF
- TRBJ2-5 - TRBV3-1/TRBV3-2 TGTGCCAGCAGCCAAGCTGTCGGGAGTGGGGAAGAGACCCAGTACTTC CASSQAVGSGEETQYF
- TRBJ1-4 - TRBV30 TGTGCCTGGAGTGTATCGTCCCCGGGTGAAAAACTGTTTTTT CAWSVSSPGEKLFF
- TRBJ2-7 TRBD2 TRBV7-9 TGTGCCAGCAGCCTAGTAGGACTAGCGGGAGCAGGCGAGCAGTACTTC CASSLVGLAGAGEQYF
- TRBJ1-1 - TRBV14 TGTGCCAGCAGCCGCTTAACAGGGACAGCTTTCTTT CASSRLTGTAFF
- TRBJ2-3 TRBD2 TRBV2 TGTGCCAGCAGTGCCGGGACTACCACAGATACGCAGTATTTT CASSAGTTTDTQYF
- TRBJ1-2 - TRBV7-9 TGTGCCAGTAGCTTAGCGGCAGGGGAATATGGCTACACCTTC CASSLAAGEYGYTF
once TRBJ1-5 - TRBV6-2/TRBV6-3 TGTGCCAGCAGTTACTCGATAATCGGGGGGAGCAATCAGCCCCAGCATTTT CASSYSIIGGSNQPQHF
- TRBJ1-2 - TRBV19 TGTGCCAGTAGTATAGGAGCTGATGGCTACACCTTC CASSIGADGYTF
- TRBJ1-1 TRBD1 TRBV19 TGTGCCAGTAGTATAGGGGGACAGATCACTGAAGCTTTCTTT CASSIGGQITEAFF
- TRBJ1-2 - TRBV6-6 TGTGCCAGCAGTTCCGTATCCCAGGTTAACTATGGCTACACCTTC CASSSVSQVNYGYTF
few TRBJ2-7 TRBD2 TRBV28 TGTGCCGCAGCAGCACTAGCGTCAGTCCACGAGCAGTACTTC CAAAALASVHEQYF
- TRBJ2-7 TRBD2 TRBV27 TGTGCCAGCAGTTCCCGACTAGCGGCCACCTACGAGCAGTACTTC CASSSRLAATYEQYF
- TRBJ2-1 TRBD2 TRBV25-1 TGTGCCAGCAGTTCCCGGGAGGGATTTTACAATGAGCAGTTCTTC CASSSREGFYNEQFF
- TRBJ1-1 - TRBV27 TGTGCCAGCAGAGGAGGGGTGAACCTTAACACTGAAGCTTTCTTT CASRGGVNLNTEAFF
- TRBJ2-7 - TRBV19 TGTGCCAGTAGTATAGTACATTTCTACGAGCAGTACTTC CASSIVHFYEQYF
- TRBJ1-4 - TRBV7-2 TGTGCCAGCAGCTTACCAGGGGTGTATGAAAAACTGTTTTTT CASSLPGVYEKLFF
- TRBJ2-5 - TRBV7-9 TGTGCCAGCAGCTTCGGAACAGAATACCAAGAGACCCAGTACTTC CASSFGTEYQETQYF
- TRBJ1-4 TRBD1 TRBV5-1 TGCGCCAGCAGCTTGGGGACAGGGTTTGAAAAACTGTTTTTT CASSLGTGFEKLFF
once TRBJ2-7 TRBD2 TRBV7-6 TGTGCCAGCAGCTTTGTAGCGGGAGGGGAGGGAGAGCAGTACTTC CASSFVAGGEGEQYF
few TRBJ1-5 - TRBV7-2 TGTGCCAGCAGCCTGCCGGGCCGGGGGCAGCCCCAGCATTTT CASSLPGRGQPQHF
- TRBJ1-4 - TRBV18 TGTGCCAGCTCACCCCGTGCAACTAATGAAAAACTGTTTTTT CASSPRATNEKLFF
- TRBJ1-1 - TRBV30 TGTGCCTGGAGTGTACGGGGGATGGACACTGAAGCTTTCTTT CAWSVRGMDTEAFF
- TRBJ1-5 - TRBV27 TGTGCCAGCAGTTGGGACGGGGGAGGCAATCAGCCCCAGCATTTT CASSWDGGGNQPQHF
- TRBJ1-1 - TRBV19 TGTGCCAGTAGTATCAGGGGCAGGGGAAGGTTTGAAGCTTTCTTT CASSIRGRGRFEAFF
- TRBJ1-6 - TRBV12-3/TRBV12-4 TGTGCCAGCAGTGCGGGCCGCAATTCACCCCTCCACTTT CASSAGRNSPLHF